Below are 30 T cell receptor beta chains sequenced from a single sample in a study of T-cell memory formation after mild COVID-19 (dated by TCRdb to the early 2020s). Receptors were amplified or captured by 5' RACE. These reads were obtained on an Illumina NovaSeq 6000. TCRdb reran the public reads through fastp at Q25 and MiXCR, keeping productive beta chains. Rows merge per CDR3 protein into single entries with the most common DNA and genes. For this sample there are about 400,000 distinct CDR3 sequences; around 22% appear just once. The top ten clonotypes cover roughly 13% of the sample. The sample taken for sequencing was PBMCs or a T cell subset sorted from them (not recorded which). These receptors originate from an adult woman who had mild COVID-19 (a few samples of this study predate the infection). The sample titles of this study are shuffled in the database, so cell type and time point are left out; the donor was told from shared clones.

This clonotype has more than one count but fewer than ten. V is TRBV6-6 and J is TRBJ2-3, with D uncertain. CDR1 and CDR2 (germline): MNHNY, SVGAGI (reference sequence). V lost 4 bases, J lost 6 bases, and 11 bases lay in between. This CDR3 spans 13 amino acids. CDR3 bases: TGTGCCAGCAGTTGGAGAATGTCGGATACGCAGTATTTT. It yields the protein CASSWRMSDTQYF.

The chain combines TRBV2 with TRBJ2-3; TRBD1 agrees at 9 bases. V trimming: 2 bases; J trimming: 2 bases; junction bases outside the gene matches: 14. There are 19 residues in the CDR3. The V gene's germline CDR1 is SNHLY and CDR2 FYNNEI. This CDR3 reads CASSESPPGQGGNTDTQYF. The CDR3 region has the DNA TGTGCCAGCAGTGAATCCCCCCCGGGACAGGGTGGAAACACAGATACGCAGTATTTT.

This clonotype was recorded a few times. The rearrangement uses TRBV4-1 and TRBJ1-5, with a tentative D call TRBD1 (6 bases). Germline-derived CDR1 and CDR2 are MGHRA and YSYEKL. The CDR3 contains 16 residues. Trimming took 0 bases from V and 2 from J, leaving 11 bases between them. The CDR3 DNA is TGCGCCAGCAGCCAAGATGGGGGGGCCGGCAATCAGCCCCAGCATTTT. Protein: CASSQDGGAGNQPQHF.

CDR3 sequence reads: CATPPGVTDTQYF. CDR3 nucleotide sequence: TGTGCCACCCCCCCAGGGGTCACAGATACGCAGTATTTT. This rearrangement joins TRBV7-3 to TRBJ2-3; the D gene is possibly TRBD1 (6 bases). Between the trimmed V and J ends, which lost 10 bases and 2 bases, there was a span of 13 bases. The CDR3 covers 13 residues. Germline V gene sequence: CDR1 SGHTA, CDR2 FQGTGA.

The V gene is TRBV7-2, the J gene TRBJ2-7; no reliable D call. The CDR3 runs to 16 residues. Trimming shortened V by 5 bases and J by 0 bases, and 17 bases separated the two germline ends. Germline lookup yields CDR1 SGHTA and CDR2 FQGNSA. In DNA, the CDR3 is TGTGCCAGCAGCCCCACCTCAGCCATCCCCTCCTACGAGCAGTACTTC. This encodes CASSPTSAIPSYEQYF.

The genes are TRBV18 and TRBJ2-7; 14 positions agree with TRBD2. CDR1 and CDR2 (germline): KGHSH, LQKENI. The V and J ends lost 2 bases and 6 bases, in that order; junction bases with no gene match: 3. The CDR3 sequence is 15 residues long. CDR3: CASSPGTSGSTEQYF. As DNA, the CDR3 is TGTGCCAGCTCACCAGGGACTAGCGGGAGTACCGAGCAGTACTTC.

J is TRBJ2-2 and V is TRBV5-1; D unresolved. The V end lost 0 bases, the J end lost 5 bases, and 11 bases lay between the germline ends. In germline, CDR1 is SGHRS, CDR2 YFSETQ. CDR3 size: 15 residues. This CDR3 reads CASSLVGSETGELFF. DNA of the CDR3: TGCGCCAGCAGCTTGGTAGGCAGTGAGACCGGGGAGCTGTTTTTT.

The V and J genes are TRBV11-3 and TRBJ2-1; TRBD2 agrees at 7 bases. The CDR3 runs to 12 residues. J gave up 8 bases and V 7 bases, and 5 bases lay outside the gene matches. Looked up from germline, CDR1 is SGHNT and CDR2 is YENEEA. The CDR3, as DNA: TGTGCCAGCACCCTGGGGGGGGATGAGCAGTTCTTC. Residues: CASTLGGDEQFF.

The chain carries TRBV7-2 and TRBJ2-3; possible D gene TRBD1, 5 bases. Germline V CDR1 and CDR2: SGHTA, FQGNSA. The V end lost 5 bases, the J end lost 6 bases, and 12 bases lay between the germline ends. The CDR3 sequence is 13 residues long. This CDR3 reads CASSAIQADTQYF. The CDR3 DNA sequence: TGTGCCAGCAGCGCAATACAGGCGGATACGCAGTATTTT.

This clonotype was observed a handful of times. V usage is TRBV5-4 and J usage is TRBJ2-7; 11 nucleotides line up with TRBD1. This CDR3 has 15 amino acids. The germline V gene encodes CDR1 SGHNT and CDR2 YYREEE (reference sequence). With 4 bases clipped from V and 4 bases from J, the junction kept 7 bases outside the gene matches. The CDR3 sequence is CASSSGQGATYEQYF. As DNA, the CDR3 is TGTGCCAGCAGCAGCGGACAGGGGGCAACGTACGAGCAGTACTTC.

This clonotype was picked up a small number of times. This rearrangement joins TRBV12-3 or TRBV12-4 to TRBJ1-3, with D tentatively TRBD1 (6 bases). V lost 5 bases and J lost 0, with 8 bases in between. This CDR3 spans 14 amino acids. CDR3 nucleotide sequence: TGTGCCAGCAGTCGACAGGTCTCTGGAAACACCATATATTTT. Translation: CASSRQVSGNTIYF.

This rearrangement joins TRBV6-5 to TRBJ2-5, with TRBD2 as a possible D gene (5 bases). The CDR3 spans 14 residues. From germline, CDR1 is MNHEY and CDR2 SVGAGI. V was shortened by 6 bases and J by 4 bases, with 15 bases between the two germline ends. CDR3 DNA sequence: TGTGCCAGCAGCCAAGGACTGGTTACAGAGACCCAGTACTTC. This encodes CASSQGLVTETQYF.

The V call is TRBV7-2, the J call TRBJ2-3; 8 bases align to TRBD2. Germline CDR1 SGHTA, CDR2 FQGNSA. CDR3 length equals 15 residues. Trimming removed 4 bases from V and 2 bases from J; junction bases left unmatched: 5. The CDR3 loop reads CASSSVAGFTDTQYF. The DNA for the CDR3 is TGTGCCAGCAGCTCGGTAGCGGGGTTCACAGATACGCAGTATTTT.

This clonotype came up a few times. CDR3 nucleotide sequence: TGTGCCAGCAGTTCCCTAGCGGGAGGACAGGAGACCCAGTACTTC. Translated: CASSSLAGGQETQYF. The chain joins TRBV27 to TRBJ2-5; TRBD2 aligns across 11 bases. The CDR3 loop spans 15 amino acids. Germline V gene sequence: CDR1 MNHEY, CDR2 SMNVEV (reference sequence). V dropped 4 bases and J dropped 5; count of bases not matched to a gene: 6.

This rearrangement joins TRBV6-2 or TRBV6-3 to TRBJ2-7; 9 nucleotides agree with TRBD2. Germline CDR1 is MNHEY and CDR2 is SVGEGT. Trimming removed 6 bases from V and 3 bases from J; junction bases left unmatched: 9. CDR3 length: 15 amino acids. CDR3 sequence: CASRRPGLALYEQYF. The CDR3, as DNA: TGTGCCAGCAGGAGACCGGGACTAGCTCTCTACGAGCAGTACTTC.

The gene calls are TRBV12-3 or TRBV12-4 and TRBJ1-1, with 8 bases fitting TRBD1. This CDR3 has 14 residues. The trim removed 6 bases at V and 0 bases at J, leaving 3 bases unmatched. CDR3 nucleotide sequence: TGTGCCAGCAGGCTGGGACAGGTGAACACTGAAGCTTTCTTT. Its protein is CASRLGQVNTEAFF.

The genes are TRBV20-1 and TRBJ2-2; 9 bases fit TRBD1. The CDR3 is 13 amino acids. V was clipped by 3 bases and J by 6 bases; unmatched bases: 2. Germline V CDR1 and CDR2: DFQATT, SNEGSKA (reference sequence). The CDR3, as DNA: TGCAGTGCTAGCCGGGACAGGGCCGGGGAGCTGTTTTTT. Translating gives CSASRDRAGELFF.

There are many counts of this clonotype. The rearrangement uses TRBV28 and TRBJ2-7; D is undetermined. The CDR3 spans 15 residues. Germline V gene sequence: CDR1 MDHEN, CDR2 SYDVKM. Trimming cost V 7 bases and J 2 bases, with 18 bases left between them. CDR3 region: CASTPGPLQAYEQYF. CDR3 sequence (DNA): TGTGCCAGCACTCCGGGCCCCCTTCAGGCCTACGAGCAGTACTTC.

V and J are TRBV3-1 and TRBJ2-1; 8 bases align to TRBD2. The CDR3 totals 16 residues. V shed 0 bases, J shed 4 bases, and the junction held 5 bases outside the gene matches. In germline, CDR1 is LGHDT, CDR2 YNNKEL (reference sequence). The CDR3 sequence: CASSQDLASGYNEQFF. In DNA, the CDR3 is TGTGCCAGCAGCCAAGATCTGGCTAGCGGGTACAATGAGCAGTTCTTC.

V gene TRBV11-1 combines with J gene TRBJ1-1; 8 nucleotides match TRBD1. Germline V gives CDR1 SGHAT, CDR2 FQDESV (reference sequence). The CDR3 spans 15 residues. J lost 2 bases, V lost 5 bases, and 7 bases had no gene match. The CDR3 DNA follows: TGTGCCAGCAGCATTGCGACAGGGGCTAACACTGAAGCTTTCTTT. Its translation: CASSIATGANTEAFF.

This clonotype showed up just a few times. The CDR3 sequence: CASSGRTELSSGTDTQYF. The CDR3 DNA reads as TGTGCCAGCAGCGGCCGGACGGAGCTGTCTTCCGGCACAGATACGCAGTATTTT. The V and J genes are TRBV25-1 and TRBJ2-3; D is unresolved. In germline, CDR1 is MGHDK, CDR2 SYGVNS. Trimming removed 6 bases from V and 1 base from J, with 23 bases in between. This CDR3 contains 18 residues.

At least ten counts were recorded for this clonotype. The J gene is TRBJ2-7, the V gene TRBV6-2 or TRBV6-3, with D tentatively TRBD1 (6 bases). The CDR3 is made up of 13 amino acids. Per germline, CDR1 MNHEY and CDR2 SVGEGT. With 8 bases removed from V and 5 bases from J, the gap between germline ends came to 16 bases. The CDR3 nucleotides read TGTGCCAGCCTAGACACAGGGTCAGACGAGCAGTACTTC. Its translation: CASLDTGSDEQYF.

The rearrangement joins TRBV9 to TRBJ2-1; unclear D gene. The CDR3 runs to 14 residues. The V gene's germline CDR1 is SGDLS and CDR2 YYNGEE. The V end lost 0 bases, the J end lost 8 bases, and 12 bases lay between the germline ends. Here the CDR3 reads CASSVEVGMDEQFF. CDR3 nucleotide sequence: TGTGCCAGCAGCGTAGAGGTGGGAATGGATGAGCAGTTCTTC.

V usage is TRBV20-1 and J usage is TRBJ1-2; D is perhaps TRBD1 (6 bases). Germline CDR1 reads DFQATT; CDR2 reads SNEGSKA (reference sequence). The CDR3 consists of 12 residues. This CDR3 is CTCGTRSGGYTF. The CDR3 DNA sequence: TGCACCTGCGGGACAAGAAGTGGCGGCTACACCTTC.

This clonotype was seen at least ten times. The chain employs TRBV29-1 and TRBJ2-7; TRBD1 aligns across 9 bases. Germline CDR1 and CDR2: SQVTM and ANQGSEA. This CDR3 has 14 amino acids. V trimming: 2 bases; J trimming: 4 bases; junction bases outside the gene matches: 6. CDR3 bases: TGCAGCGTTGAACCGGGACAGGGAAAGTACGAGCAGTACTTC. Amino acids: CSVEPGQGKYEQYF.

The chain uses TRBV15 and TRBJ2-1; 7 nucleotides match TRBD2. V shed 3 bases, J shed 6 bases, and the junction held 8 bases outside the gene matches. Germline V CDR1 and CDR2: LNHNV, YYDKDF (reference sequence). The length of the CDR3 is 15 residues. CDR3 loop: CATSSPGRESNEQFF. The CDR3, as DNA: TGTGCCACCAGCAGTCCAGGGCGGGAGAGCAATGAGCAGTTCTTC.

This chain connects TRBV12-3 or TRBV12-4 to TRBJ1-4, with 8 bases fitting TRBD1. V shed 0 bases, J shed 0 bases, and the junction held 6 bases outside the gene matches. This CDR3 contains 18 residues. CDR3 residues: CASSLAMDRATTNEKLFF. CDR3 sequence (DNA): TGTGCCAGCAGTTTAGCCATGGACAGGGCTACAACTAATGAAAAACTGTTTTTT.

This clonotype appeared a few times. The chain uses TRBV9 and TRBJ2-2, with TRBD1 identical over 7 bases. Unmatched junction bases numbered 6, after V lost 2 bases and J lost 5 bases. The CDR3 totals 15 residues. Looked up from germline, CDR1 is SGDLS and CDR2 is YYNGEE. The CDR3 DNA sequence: TGTGCCAGCAGCGTCACAGGGACAGTTACCGGGGAGCTGTTTTTT. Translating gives CASSVTGTVTGELFF. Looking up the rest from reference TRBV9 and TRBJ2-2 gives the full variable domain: DSGVTQTPKHLITATGQRVTLRCSPRSGDLSVYWYQQSLDQGLQFLIQYYNGEERAKGNILERFSAQQFPDLHSELNLSSLELGDSALYFCASSVTGTVTGELFFGEGSRLTVL.

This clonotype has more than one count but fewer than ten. The CDR3: CASSSLAGGYDTQYF. Here the CDR3 DNA reads TGTGCCAGCAGCTCGTTAGCGGGAGGATATGATACGCAGTATTTT. The genes are TRBV11-3 and TRBJ2-3, with 10 bases that match TRBD2. The CDR3 has 15 residues. V gave up 4 bases and J gave up 6 bases; unmatched junction bases: 7. Germline V gives CDR1 SGHNT, CDR2 YENEEA.

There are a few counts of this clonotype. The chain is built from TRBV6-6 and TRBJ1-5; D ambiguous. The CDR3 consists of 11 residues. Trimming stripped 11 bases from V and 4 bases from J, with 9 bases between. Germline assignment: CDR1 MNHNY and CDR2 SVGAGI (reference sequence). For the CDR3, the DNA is TGTGCCTCGGGCGGGAATCAGCCCCAGCATTTT. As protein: CASGGNQPQHF.